The entry below describes one T cell receptor (beta chain). What it recognizes is unknown. This entry belongs to a study of CD8 T cells in ankylosing spondylitis. Study conclusions and caveats: Enrichment of disease-linked clones was reportedly significant in matched ankylosing spondylitis synovial fluid. As for the disease-linked clones, they showed a CD8+ phenotype and occurred at relatively low frequencies in peripheral blood. Blood of patients with ankylosing spondylitis appeared to be characterized by a TCR beta motif of 8 or 9 highly homologous variants. In reactive arthritis synovial fluid and blood, some motif variants had been reported before.

TCRdb processed the 5' RACE reads anew with MiXCR; each CDR3 protein has one entry. The sample has under 550,000 distinct CDR3 sequences, roughly a quarter seen once. The CDR3 has 16 amino acids. The germline V gene has CDR1 SGHRS and CDR2 YFSETQ. Losses at the gene ends were 0 bases for V and 4 bases for J; bases not matched to a gene: 8. Sequencing was done on a sample of blood, either unsorted or a sorted T cell fraction (not recorded which). The source of this sequence is a male donor with ankylosing spondylitis. V usage is TRBV5-1 and J usage is TRBJ2-7; 9 nucleotides align to TRBD1. CDR3 sequence reads: CASSLDVSDRGYEQYV. In DNA, the CDR3 is TGCGCCAGCAGCTTGGACGTTTCGGACAGGGGTTACGAGCAGTACGTC.